Listed here are 31 T cell receptor beta chains from one sample, sequenced in a study of graft-versus-host responses after intestinal transplantation. Profiled with immunoSEQ multiplex PCR; TCRdb holds only in-frame clones, not every one. The table has over 45,000 clones, 90% to 95% seen once. The input for sequencing was PBMCs, taken around 27 months after a first intestinal transplant, on the day of a second. Receptor source: a human patient who received an intestinal transplant, so some T cells may come from the graft donor.

J is TRBJ2-7 and V is TRBV10-1; 8 bases match TRBD2. The CDR3 is 15 amino acids. CDR1 and CDR2 from the germline V gene are WNHNN and SYGVQD (reference sequence). With V trimmed by 0 bases and J by 1 base, 2 bases remained unmatched. The CDR3 spells CASSESVAGSYEQYF. Written as DNA, the CDR3 is TGCGCCAGCAGTGAGTCGGTAGCGGGGTCCTACGAGCAGTACTTC.

This clone was recorded once. This rearrangement joins TRBV10-1 to TRBJ1-1; TRBD1 aligns across 7 bases. Germline V CDR1 and CDR2: WNHNN, SYGVQD (reference sequence). V lost 2 bases and J lost 3; bases outside the gene matches: 6. The CDR3 contains 15 residues. In DNA, the CDR3 is TGCGCCAGCAGTGAGGACACAGGGGCGGACACTGAAGCTTTCTTT. It codes for CASSEDTGADTEAFF.

V usage is TRBV19 and J usage is TRBJ1-5; TRBD1 matches at 8 bases. Germline lookup yields CDR1 LNHDA and CDR2 SQIVND (reference sequence). J was trimmed by 1 base and V by 6 bases; bases with no gene match: 11. The CDR3 length is 17 residues. The CDR3 region is CASRGTGWFGSNQPQHF. CDR3 sequence (DNA): TGTGCCAGTAGGGGGACAGGTTGGTTCGGAAGCAATCAGCCCCAGCATTTT. The full variable domain, completed using reference TRBV19 and TRBJ1-5, is DGGITQSPKYLFRKEGQNVTLSCEQNLNHDAMYWYRQDPGQGLRLIYYSQIVNDFQKGDIAEGYSVSREKKESFPLTVTSAQKNPTAFYLCASRGTGWFGSNQPQHFGDGTRLSIL.

V gene TRBV9 combines with J gene TRBJ2-3, with 10 bases fitting TRBD2. The V segment lost 3 bases and the J segment 0 bases; nucleotides outside the gene matches: 16. Germline V gene sequence: CDR1 SGDLS, CDR2 YYNGEE. The CDR3 is made up of 20 amino acids. The CDR3 DNA follows: TGTGCCAGCAGCGAGCCCCGGTCCCTTGAGGGACTAGCGAGCACAGATACGCAGTATTTT. The encoded protein is CASSEPRSLEGLASTDTQYF.

The chain is built from TRBV19 and TRBJ1-1; 11 nucleotides line up with TRBD1. Trimming removed 7 bases from V and 0 bases from J; junction bases left unmatched: 13. There are 18 residues in the CDR3. Germline CDR1 LNHDA, CDR2 SQIVND (reference sequence). DNA for the CDR3: TGTGCCAGTAAGGAATGGACAGGGGGCGGGCAGCTGAACACTGAAGCTTTCTTT. It translates to CASKEWTGGGQLNTEAFF.

A single count supports this clone. The chain links TRBV30 to TRBJ2-1, with 8 bases identical to TRBD2. This CDR3 has 14 residues. V was clipped by 2 bases and J by 4 bases; unmatched bases: 4. The germline gives CDR1 GTSNPN, CDR2 SVGIG (reference sequence). The CDR3 sequence is CAWSPSGLYNEQFF. DNA for the CDR3: TGTGCCTGGAGTCCTAGCGGGTTGTACAATGAGCAGTTCTTC.

The J gene is TRBJ1-1, the V gene TRBV7-9, with D unclear. V was shortened by 3 bases and J by 0 bases, with 8 bases between the two germline ends. There are 14 residues in the CDR3. Germline CDR1 is SEHNR and CDR2 is FQNEAQ (reference sequence). DNA for the CDR3: TGTGCCAGCAGCTTTGTGGGGATGAACACTGAAGCTTTCTTT. Translation gives CASSFVGMNTEAFF.

The chain joins TRBV28 to TRBJ2-6, with D hard to call. V was pared by 1 base and J by 1 base, with 5 bases between. This CDR3 comprises 15 residues. Germline CDR1 is MDHEN and CDR2 is SYDVKM. The CDR3 DNA sequence: TGTGCCAGCAGTTTATTTGGATCTGGGGCCAACGTCCTGACTTTC. Protein: CASSLFGSGANVLTF.

The chain carries TRBV7-2 and TRBJ2-2; D ambiguous. Germline V CDR1 and CDR2: SGHTA, FQGNSA. The CDR3 sequence is 15 residues long. Trimming shortened V by 4 bases and J by 5 bases, and 14 bases separated the two germline ends. DNA for the CDR3: TGTGCCAGCAGCTGGACCCACTCCGGGACCGGGGAGCTGTTTTTT. This sequence encodes CASSWTHSGTGELFF. Full variable domain (rest looked up from reference TRBV7-2 and TRBJ2-2): GAGVSQSPSNKVTEKGKDVELRCDPISGHTALYWYRQSLGQGLEFLIYFQGNSAPDKSGLPSDRFSAERTGGSVSTLTIQRTQQEDSAVYLCASSWTHSGTGELFFGEGSRLTVL.

The chain has TRBV6-1 and TRBJ2-7; D possibly matches TRBD1 or TRBD2 (7 bases each). The CDR3 totals 15 residues. Germline V gene lookup returns CDR1 MNHNS and CDR2 SASEGT. With 6 bases removed from V and 0 bases from J, the gap between germline ends came to 15 bases. The CDR3 reads CASRPPGGGSYEQYF. The CDR3 nucleotides are TGTGCCAGCAGACCCCCAGGGGGGGGCTCCTACGAGCAGTACTTC.

The DNA for the CDR3 is TGTGCCAGCAGCACATTAGCCGGGAGGCGGACCAATGAGCAGTTCTTC. It translates to CASSTLAGRRTNEQFF. The V and J genes are TRBV27 and TRBJ2-1, with 7 bases fitting TRBD2. J lost 6 bases, V lost 6 bases, and 14 bases had no gene match. The CDR3 has 16 amino acids. Germline V gene data show CDR1 as MNHEY and CDR2 as SMNVEV (reference sequence).

The chain couples TRBV19 to TRBJ2-3; 8 bases are shared with TRBD1. Germline CDR1 and CDR2: LNHDA and SQIVND (reference sequence). The CDR3 has 14 amino acids. Germline trimming cut 7 bases from V and 2 bases from J; bases unmatched to any gene: 5. In DNA, the CDR3 is TGTGCCAGTAACAGGGGGGCTGTCACAGATACGCAGTATTTT. Its protein product is CASNRGAVTDTQYF.

The chain employs TRBV19 and TRBJ2-2; TRBD2 matches 13 bases. The CDR3 contains 20 residues. In germline, CDR1 is LNHDA, CDR2 SQIVND (reference sequence). J lost 5 bases, V lost 4 bases, and 16 bases had no gene match. The CDR3 DNA reads as TGTGCCAGTAGTAAGAGGGGACTAGCGGGGCCCGGTAGTCAGACCGGGGAGCTGTTTTTT. Translating it yields CASSKRGLAGPGSQTGELFF.

J is TRBJ2-5 and V is TRBV7-2; 10 nucleotides agree with TRBD1. From germline, CDR1 is SGHTA and CDR2 FQGNSA. This CDR3 is built from 15 residues. The trim removed 0 bases at V and 6 bases at J, leaving 4 bases unmatched. CDR3: CASSLARDRGQTQYF. The CDR3 region has the DNA TGTGCCAGCAGCTTAGCCCGGGACAGGGGACAGACCCAGTACTTC.

The chain carries TRBV19 and TRBJ2-2; D unresolved. Germline V gene sequence: CDR1 LNHDA, CDR2 SQIVND (reference sequence). The CDR3 runs 16 residues. Trimming shortened V by 4 bases and J by 0 bases, and 12 bases separated the two germline ends. DNA for the CDR3: TGTGCCAGTAGTACCTATTTGGAAGCGAACACCGGGGAGCTGTTTTTT. Translated, it gives CASSTYLEANTGELFF.

The gene calls are TRBV27 and TRBJ1-5, with a possible D match to TRBD1 (5 bases). This CDR3 is built from 19 residues. With 5 bases removed from V and 4 bases from J, the gap between germline ends came to 27 bases. In germline, CDR1 is MNHEY, CDR2 SMNVEV (reference sequence). CDR3 sequence: CASSPRDGGGWGLNQPQHF. The CDR3 region has the DNA TGTGCCAGCAGTCCCCGAGATGGGGGAGGGTGGGGCCTAAATCAGCCCCAGCATTTT.

This chain connects TRBV5-5 to TRBJ1-1, with a weak D call TRBD1 (5 bases). The CDR3 consists of 14 residues. Germline lookup yields CDR1 SGHKS and CDR2 YYEKEE (reference sequence). V lost 7 bases, J lost 1 base, and 14 bases lay in between. CDR3 sequence: CASVLGRGNTEAFF. The CDR3 coding sequence is TGTGCCAGCGTCCTGGGGAGGGGGAACACTGAAGCTTTCTTT.

This clone appeared a single time. The chain carries TRBV14 and TRBJ1-1, with no clear D. The CDR3 covers 15 residues. CDR1 is SGHDN, CDR2 FVKESK, per germline. V shed 3 bases and J shed 4 bases, with 15 bases lying between them. The CDR3 nucleotides are TGTGCCAGCAGCCAGTCCTTGGGGTATAGCACTGAAGCTTTCTTT. This sequence encodes CASSQSLGYSTEAFF.

The V call is TRBV4-1, the J call TRBJ2-5; D perhaps matches TRBD1 (6 bases). Trimming removed 3 bases at V and 1 base at J, with 15 bases between. This CDR3 is built from 16 residues. The germline V gene encodes CDR1 MGHRA and CDR2 YSYEKL. CDR3 bases: TGCGCCAGCAGCCAGGGGCAGGGGCGAATCCAAGAGACCCAGTACTTC. Amino acid sequence: CASSQGQGRIQETQYF.

The rearrangement joins TRBV30 to TRBJ2-5, with 16 bases aligning to TRBD2. The V gene end was trimmed by 3 bases and the J gene end by 7 bases; junction bases not matched to a gene: 11. This CDR3 contains 17 residues. Per germline, CDR1 GTSNPN and CDR2 SVGIG (reference sequence). The CDR3 sequence: CAWSRGTSGRAGVTQYF. In DNA form, the CDR3 reads TGTGCCTGGAGCAGGGGGACTAGCGGGAGGGCCGGAGTGACCCAGTACTTC. Combining the CDR3 with reference TRBV30 and TRBJ2-5 gives the whole variable domain SQTIHQWPATLVQPVGSPLSLECTVEGTSNPNLYWYRQAAGRGLQLLFYSVGIGQISSEVPQNLSASRPQDRQFILSSKKLLLSDSGFYLCAWSRGTSGRAGVTQYFGPGTRLLVL.

This sequence joins TRBV27 and TRBJ1-6; no definite D call. The CDR3 contains 16 residues. V was cut by 3 bases and J by 6 bases, with 15 bases left in between. The germline V gene has CDR1 MNHEY and CDR2 SMNVEV (reference sequence). The CDR3 bases are TGTGCCAGCAGTTTCGATAGGGTAGTTGGTAATTCACCCCTCCACTTT. It codes for CASSFDRVVGNSPLHF.

V is TRBV5-1 and J is TRBJ1-6, with 11 bases aligning to TRBD1. Germline-derived CDR1 and CDR2 are SGHRS and YFSETQ. CDR3 size: 17 residues. V was pared by 0 bases and J by 7 bases, with 6 bases of the junction left unmatched. CDR3 sequence (DNA): TGCGCCAGCAGCTTGGCCGGACAGGGGGCCGGGAATTCACCCCTCCACTTT. Translation: CASSLAGQGAGNSPLHF.

The chain recombines TRBV7-2 with TRBJ2-3; 15 nucleotides align to TRBD2. CDR3 length equals 16 residues. The germline gives CDR1 SGHTA, CDR2 FQGNSA. V lost 4 bases, J lost 4 bases, and 3 bases stayed unmatched. The CDR3 here is CASSYRTSGRADTQYF. The CDR3 DNA reads as TGTGCCAGCAGCTACCGGACTAGCGGGAGGGCAGATACGCAGTATTTT.

The chain carries TRBV7-6 and TRBJ2-2; D gene uncertain. The length of the CDR3 is 16 residues. V dropped 1 base and J dropped 2 bases, with 11 bases sitting between them. CDR1 and CDR2 from the germline V gene are SGHVS and FNYEAQ. This CDR3 is CASSLGDYLNTGELFF. CDR3 nucleotide sequence: TGTGCCAGCAGCTTAGGGGATTACCTAAACACCGGGGAGCTGTTTTTT.

This rearrangement joins TRBV5-1 to TRBJ1-1, with unresolved D. The CDR3 totals 13 residues. In germline, CDR1 is SGHRS, CDR2 YFSETQ. The V end was cut by 1 base, the J end by 1 base, with 5 bases between. CDR3 bases: TGCGCCAGCAGCTTGAGGGCGAACACTGAAGCTTTCTTT. This encodes CASSLRANTEAFF.

The chain is built from TRBV30 and TRBJ2-7; D ambiguous. Germline V gene data show CDR1 as GTSNPN and CDR2 as SVGIG (reference sequence). The CDR3 spans 12 residues. The germline V and J ends were trimmed by 2 bases and 0 bases, with 5 bases remaining between them. The CDR3 region is CAWSRDSYEQYF. The DNA of the CDR3 is TGTGCCTGGAGTCGCGACTCCTACGAGCAGTACTTC.

This chain joins TRBV2 and TRBJ2-7; TRBD2 agrees at 7 bases. The CDR3 loop spans 15 amino acids. With 3 bases clipped from V and 0 bases from J, the junction kept 5 bases outside the gene matches. Looked up from germline, CDR1 is SNHLY and CDR2 is FYNNEI. The DNA for the CDR3 is TGTGCCAGCAGTGATACTAGCGCAAGCTCCTACGAGCAGTACTTC. It encodes CASSDTSASSYEQYF.

The J gene is TRBJ2-1, the V gene TRBV7-3; possible D gene TRBD1, 6 bases. The CDR3 runs 14 residues. The V end lost 5 bases, the J end lost 5 bases, and 13 bases lay between the germline ends. Germline lookup yields CDR1 SGHTA and CDR2 FQGTGA. CDR3 nucleotide sequence: TGTGCCAGCAGCCCAAGGGGGTTGAACAATGAGCAGTTCTTC. Protein sequence: CASSPRGLNNEQFF. Full variable domain (outside the CDR3, taken from reference TRBV7-3 and TRBJ2-1): GAGVSQTPSNKVTEKGKYVELRCDPISGHTALYWYRQSLGQGPEFLIYFQGTGAADDSGLPNDRFFAVRPEGSVSTLKIQRTERGDSAVYLCASSPRGLNNEQFFGPGTRLTVL.

This clone showed up just a few times. The chain joins TRBV13 to TRBJ2-3; 7 nucleotides align to TRBD2. Germline CDR1 and CDR2: PRHDT and FYEKMQ (reference sequence). The CDR3 runs to 17 residues. Trimming at V came to 6 bases and at J to 3 bases, leaving 15 bases not matched to a gene. The CDR3 DNA is TGTGCCAGCAGAACGTTCGCCAAGACCGGGGGGACAGATACGCAGTATTTT. This translates into CASRTFAKTGGTDTQYF.

The rearrangement links TRBV18 to TRBJ2-7; D remains unclear. Between the trimmed V and J ends, which lost 3 bases and 5 bases, there was a span of 11 bases. The CDR3 has 13 residues. The germline V gene has CDR1 KGHSH and CDR2 LQKENI. This chain's CDR3 is CASSPVDGHEQYF. CDR3 nucleotides: TGTGCCAGCTCACCGGTAGACGGCCACGAGCAGTACTTC.

The V gene is TRBV7-9, the J gene TRBJ2-5; 7 bases match TRBD2. The CDR3 covers 14 residues. With V trimmed by 3 bases and J by 5 bases, 6 bases remained unmatched. Germline V gives CDR1 SEHNR, CDR2 FQNEAQ (reference sequence). The CDR3 loop reads CASSFGGILETQYF. CDR3 nucleotides: TGTGCCAGCAGCTTCGGGGGGATTCTGGAGACCCAGTACTTC.